These 22 T cell receptor beta chains came from one sample sequenced in a study of blood T cell repertoires in COVID-19. The repertoire was sequenced with immunoSEQ multiplex PCR; TCRdb's copy has only in-frame clones and lacks some. The sample lists over 250,000 clones, 65% to 90% occurring once. Sequencing used peripheral blood. Every receptor here comes from a human donor in a cohort sampled during active COVID-19.

The chain carries TRBV6-5 and TRBJ1-1; a possible D gene is TRBD1 (6 bases). CDR3 size: 14 residues. Trimming took 4 bases from V and 7 from J, leaving 16 bases between them. The germline gives CDR1 MNHEY, CDR2 SVGAGI. The DNA of the CDR3 is TGTGCCAGCAGTTCCCACCGGGACACCCATGAAGCTTTCTTT. Its translation: CASSSHRDTHEAFF.

The V gene is TRBV5-6, the J gene TRBJ2-6; unclear D gene. The ends were cut back, 0 bases at V and 3 bases at J, with 7 bases in the middle. CDR1 and CDR2 from the germline V gene are SGHDT and YYEEEE. The length of the CDR3 is 15 residues. CDR3: CASSLAHSGANVLTF. The DNA of the CDR3 is TGTGCCAGCAGCTTGGCGCACAGTGGGGCCAACGTCCTGACTTTC.

The chain combines TRBV6-5 with TRBJ2-2; 7 bases map to TRBD1. J gave up 6 bases and V 5 bases, and 9 bases lay outside the gene matches. The CDR3 covers 15 residues. Per the germline V gene, CDR1 is MNHEY and CDR2 is SVGAGI. The CDR3 here is CASSIKPGGSGELFF. CDR3 sequence (DNA): TGTGCCAGCAGTATTAAACCAGGGGGATCCGGGGAGCTGTTTTTT.

The chain combines TRBV18 with TRBJ2-1; D might be TRBD1 (5 bases). There are 12 residues in the CDR3. V was clipped by 5 bases and J by 8 bases, with 10 bases between them. Germline V lookup: CDR1 KGHSH, CDR2 LQKENI. This chain's CDR3 is CASSGRAYEQFF. The CDR3 DNA reads TGTGCCAGCTCAGGCAGGGCATATGAGCAGTTCTTC.

V and J are TRBV7-2 and TRBJ2-2, with unresolved D. The ends were cut back, 1 base at V and 4 bases at J, with 7 bases in the middle. In germline, CDR1 is SGHTA, CDR2 FQGNSA. The CDR3 is 14 residues long. CDR3 residues: CASSLEFGTGELFF. CDR3 nucleotides: TGTGCCAGCAGCTTAGAGTTCGGCACCGGGGAGCTGTTTTTT.

The V gene is TRBV19, the J gene TRBJ1-1, with a possible D match to TRBD1 (6 bases). Germline CDR1 LNHDA, CDR2 SQIVND (reference sequence). The CDR3 runs 13 residues. Between the trimmed V and J ends, which lost 8 bases and 0 bases, there was a span of 10 bases. The CDR3 nucleotides are TGTGCCAGTGGGGGCTTTTTGAACACTGAAGCTTTCTTT. Amino acids: CASGGFLNTEAFF.

The J gene is TRBJ1-1, the V gene TRBV6-6; D unresolved. The CDR3 contains 12 residues. Germline V gene sequence: CDR1 MNHNY, CDR2 SVGAGI (reference sequence). V was shortened by 3 bases and J by 2 bases, with 4 bases between the two germline ends. The CDR3 bases are TGTGCCAGCAGTTATATTAACACTGAAGCTTTCTTT. This codes for CASSYINTEAFF.

This chain uses TRBV7-8 with TRBJ2-2; 10 positions agree with TRBD2. The V segment lost 5 bases and the J segment 4 bases; nucleotides outside the gene matches: 7. The CDR3 is 16 residues long. The V gene's germline CDR1 is SGHVS and CDR2 FQNEAQ. CDR3 amino acids: CASSRPSGRGTGELFF. The CDR3 region has the DNA TGTGCCAGCAGCCGTCCTAGCGGGAGAGGCACCGGGGAGCTGTTTTTT.

This rearrangement joins TRBV19 to TRBJ1-4; perhaps TRBD1 as D (6 bases). Germline V CDR1 and CDR2: LNHDA, SQIVND (reference sequence). V gave up 5 bases and J gave up 4 bases, with 14 bases separating them. The CDR3 spans 15 residues. In DNA form, the CDR3 reads TGTGCCAGTAGTTCCCTGACAGGCGGTAATGAAAAACTGTTTTTT. This codes for CASSSLTGGNEKLFF.

The chain uses TRBV9 and TRBJ2-3; TRBD2 might be the D (5 bases). Germline loops: CDR1 SGDLS, CDR2 YYNGEE. The V end was cut by 4 bases, the J end by 1 base, with 13 bases between. The CDR3 is 15 residues long. CDR3 residues: CASSNQRAGTDTQYF. As DNA, the CDR3 is TGTGCCAGCAGCAATCAACGAGCGGGCACAGATACGCAGTATTTT.

This clone was recorded only once. The J gene is TRBJ2-7, the V gene TRBV27, with a weak D call TRBD2 (7 bases). Germline V gene sequence: CDR1 MNHEY, CDR2 SMNVEV (reference sequence). CDR3 length: 13 residues. Deletions cut 11 bases from V and 3 bases from J, with 17 bases between. The CDR3 coding sequence is TGTGCCGCGGGGGCTAGCGGAGACTACGAGCAGTACTTC. It codes for CAAGASGDYEQYF.

The J gene is TRBJ2-2, the V gene TRBV6-6, with a weak D call TRBD2 (6 bases). This CDR3 region has 14 residues. Germline V CDR1 and CDR2: MNHNY, SVGAGI (reference sequence). Trimming shortened V by 6 bases and J by 2 bases, and 10 bases separated the two germline ends. CDR3 in amino acids: CASSRDSNTGELFF. CDR3 DNA sequence: TGTGCCAGCAGCCGGGACTCTAACACCGGGGAGCTGTTTTTT.

The rearrangement uses TRBV7-2 and TRBJ2-3; TRBD2 matches 12 bases. Trimming cost V 5 bases and J 4 bases; bases outside gene matches: 7. CDR3 size: 16 residues. The germline V gene has CDR1 SGHTA and CDR2 FQGNSA. This CDR3 reads CASSHTSGRTADTQYF. The CDR3 nucleotides read TGTGCCAGCAGCCATACTAGCGGGAGGACCGCAGATACGCAGTATTTT.

The chain has TRBV30 and TRBJ1-4; D is possibly TRBD1 (6 bases). This CDR3 is built from 15 residues. Germline lookup yields CDR1 GTSNPN and CDR2 SVGIG (reference sequence). With 1 base removed from V and 1 base from J, the gap between germline ends came to 10 bases. The CDR3 DNA follows: TGTGCCTGGAGTGCCCAACAGGGAACTAATGAAAAACTGTTTTTT. Translation gives CAWSAQQGTNEKLFF.

The CDR3, as DNA: TGTGCCAGCAGCGTAGCTTTCGGAGAATCTGGAAACACCATATATTTT. Translation gives CASSVAFGESGNTIYF. The chain recombines TRBV9 with TRBJ1-3, with unresolved D. Germline V gene data show CDR1 as SGDLS and CDR2 as YYNGEE. CDR3 length: 16 amino acids. V gave up 0 bases and J gave up 1 base, with 11 bases separating them.

This clone was detected only a few times. The chain couples TRBV6-4 to TRBJ1-6; perhaps TRBD1 as D (5 bases). Trimming pared 8 bases from V and 3 bases from J, leaving 23 bases between. This CDR3 spans 18 amino acids. Germline CDR1 is MRHNA and CDR2 is SNTAGT. The CDR3 nucleotides are TGTGCCAGCCAAACAGGTATCACCTGCTCGGGCTATAATTCACCCCTCCACTTT. Its protein product is CASQTGITCSGYNSPLHF.

To note about this clone: Other DNA sequences in the same sample also yield this CDR3. The V and J genes are TRBV5-1 and TRBJ2-1; TRBD2 matches at 10 bases. CDR1 and CDR2 (germline): SGHRS, YFSETQ. Trimming took 0 bases from V and 7 from J; bases not matched to a gene: 1. The CDR3 covers 14 residues. The CDR3 sequence: CASSLETSGNEQFF. CDR3 DNA sequence: TGCGCCAGCAGCTTGGAGACTAGCGGGAATGAGCAGTTCTTC.

CDR3: CASSWDSDQPQHF. DNA for the CDR3: TGTGCCAGCAGTTGGGACAGTGATCAGCCCCAGCATTTT. The chain carries TRBV27 and TRBJ1-5; 7 bases agree with TRBD1. After removal of 4 bases from V and 5 bases from J, the junction contained 2 bases not matched to a gene. This CDR3 contains 13 residues. Germline loops: CDR1 MNHEY, CDR2 SMNVEV (reference sequence).

This clone was recorded a few times. The rearrangement joins TRBV4-1 to TRBJ2-7; a weak D match, TRBD2 (6 bases). CDR3 length equals 16 residues. V was pared by 3 bases and J by 4 bases, with 19 bases between. CDR1 is MGHRA, CDR2 YSYEKL, per germline. The CDR3 loop is CASSQAHGRTDYEQYF. CDR3 coding DNA: TGCGCCAGCAGCCAGGCCCACGGGAGAACCGATTACGAGCAGTACTTC.

This sequence joins TRBV30 and TRBJ1-2; 8 bases line up with TRBD1. The CDR3 is made up of 13 amino acids. Germline CDR1 and CDR2: GTSNPN and SVGIG (reference sequence). Trimming at V came to 3 bases and at J to 9 bases, leaving 9 bases not matched to a gene. The CDR3 DNA is TGTGCCTGGAGAAACAGGGGGGGAGGTAGCTACACCTTC. Its translation is CAWRNRGGGSYTF. Using reference TRBV30 and TRBJ1-2 for the parts outside the CDR3, the full variable domain is SQTIHQWPATLVQPVGSPLSLECTVEGTSNPNLYWYRQAAGRGLQLLFYSVGIGQISSEVPQNLSASRPQDRQFILSSKKLLLSDSGFYLCAWRNRGGGSYTFGSGTRLTVV.

The gene calls are TRBV6-5 and TRBJ2-7; no clear D gene. Germline V CDR1 and CDR2: MNHEY, SVGAGI. Trimming cost V 2 bases and J 2 bases, with 13 bases left between them. The CDR3 has 15 residues. The CDR3 nucleotides read TGTGCCAGCAGTTACCTCCCCCGCAGTGCCTACGAGCAGTACTTC. Translating it yields CASSYLPRSAYEQYF.

The J gene is TRBJ2-2, the V gene TRBV19, with 7 positions matching TRBD1. CDR1 and CDR2 from the germline V gene are LNHDA and SQIVND (reference sequence). This CDR3 is built from 16 residues. With 0 bases clipped from V and 4 bases from J, the junction kept 5 bases outside the gene matches. The CDR3 spells CASSIDRAGGTGELFF. The CDR3 DNA sequence: TGTGCCAGTAGTATAGATCGGGCAGGGGGCACCGGGGAGCTGTTTTTT. The full variable domain, with the rest looked up from reference TRBV19 and TRBJ2-2, is DGGITQSPKYLFRKEGQNVTLSCEQNLNHDAMYWYRQDPGQGLRLIYYSQIVNDFQKGDIAEGYSVSREKKESFPLTVTSAQKNPTAFYLCASSIDRAGGTGELFFGEGSRLTVL.